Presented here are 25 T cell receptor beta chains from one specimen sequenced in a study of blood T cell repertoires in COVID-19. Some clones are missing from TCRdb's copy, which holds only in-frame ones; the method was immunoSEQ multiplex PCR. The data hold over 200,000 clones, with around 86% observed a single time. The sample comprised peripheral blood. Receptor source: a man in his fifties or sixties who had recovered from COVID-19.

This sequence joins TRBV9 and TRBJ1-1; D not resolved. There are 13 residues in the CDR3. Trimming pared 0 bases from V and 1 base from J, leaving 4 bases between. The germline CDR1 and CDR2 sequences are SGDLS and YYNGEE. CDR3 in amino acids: CASSVVSNTEAFF. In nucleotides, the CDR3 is TGTGCCAGCAGCGTAGTATCGAACACTGAAGCTTTCTTT.

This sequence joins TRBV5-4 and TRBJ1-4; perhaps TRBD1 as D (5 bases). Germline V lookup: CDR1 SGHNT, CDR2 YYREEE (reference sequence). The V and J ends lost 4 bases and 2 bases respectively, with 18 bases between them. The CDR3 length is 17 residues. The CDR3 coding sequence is TGTGCCAGCAGCCCGAACTTGGGGGGAGGGACTAATGAAAAACTGTTTTTT. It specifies CASSPNLGGGTNEKLFF.

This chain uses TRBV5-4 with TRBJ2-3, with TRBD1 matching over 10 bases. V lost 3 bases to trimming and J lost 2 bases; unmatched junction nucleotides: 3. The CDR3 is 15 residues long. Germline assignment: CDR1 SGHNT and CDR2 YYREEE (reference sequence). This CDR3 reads CASSSDRGFTDTQYF. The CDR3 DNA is TGTGCCAGCAGCTCGGACAGGGGGTTCACAGATACGCAGTATTTT.

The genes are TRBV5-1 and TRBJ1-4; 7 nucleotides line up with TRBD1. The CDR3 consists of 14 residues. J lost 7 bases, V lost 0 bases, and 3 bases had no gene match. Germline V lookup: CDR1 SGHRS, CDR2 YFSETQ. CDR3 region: CASSLDPGGEKLFF. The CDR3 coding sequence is TGCGCCAGCAGCTTGGACCCAGGGGGTGAAAAACTGTTTTTT. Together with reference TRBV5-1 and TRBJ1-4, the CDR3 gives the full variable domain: KAGVTQTPRYLIKTRGQQVTLSCSPISGHRSVSWYQQTPGQGLQFLFEYFSETQRNKGNFPGRFSGRQFSNSRSEMNVSTLELGDSALYLCASSLDPGGEKLFFGSGTQLSVL.

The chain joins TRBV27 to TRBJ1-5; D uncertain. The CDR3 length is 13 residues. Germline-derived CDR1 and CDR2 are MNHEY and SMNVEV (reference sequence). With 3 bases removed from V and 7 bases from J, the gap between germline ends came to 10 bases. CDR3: CASSFTVWQPQHF. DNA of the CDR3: TGTGCCAGCAGTTTCACAGTGTGGCAGCCCCAGCATTTT.

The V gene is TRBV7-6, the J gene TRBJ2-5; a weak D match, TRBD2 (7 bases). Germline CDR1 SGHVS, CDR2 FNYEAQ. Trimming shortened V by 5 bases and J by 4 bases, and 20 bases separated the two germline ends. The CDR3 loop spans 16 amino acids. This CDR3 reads CASSPAVAGAGETQYF. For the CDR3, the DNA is TGTGCCAGCAGCCCGGCCGTGGCGGGGGCTGGAGAGACCCAGTACTTC.

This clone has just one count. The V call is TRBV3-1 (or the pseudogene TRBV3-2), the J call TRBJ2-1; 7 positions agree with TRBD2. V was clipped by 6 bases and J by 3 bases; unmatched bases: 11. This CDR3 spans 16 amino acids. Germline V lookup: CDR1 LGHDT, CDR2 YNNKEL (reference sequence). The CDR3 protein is CASSNRNAGDYNEQFF. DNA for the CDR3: TGTGCCAGCAGTAACCGTAATGCGGGGGACTACAATGAGCAGTTCTTC.

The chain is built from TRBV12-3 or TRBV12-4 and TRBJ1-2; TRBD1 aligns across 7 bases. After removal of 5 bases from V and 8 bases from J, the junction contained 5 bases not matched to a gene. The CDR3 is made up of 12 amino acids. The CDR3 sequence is CASSLGTAGYTF. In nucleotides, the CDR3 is TGTGCCAGCAGTCTCGGGACAGCGGGCTACACCTTC.

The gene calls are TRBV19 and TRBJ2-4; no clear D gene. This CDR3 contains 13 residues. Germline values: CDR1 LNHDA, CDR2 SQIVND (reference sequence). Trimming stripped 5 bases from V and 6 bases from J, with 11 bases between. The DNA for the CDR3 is TGTGCCAGTAGTGTTGTGACTGGAAACATTCAGTACTTC. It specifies CASSVVTGNIQYF. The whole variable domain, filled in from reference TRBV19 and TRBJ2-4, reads DGGITQSPKYLFRKEGQNVTLSCEQNLNHDAMYWYRQDPGQGLRLIYYSQIVNDFQKGDIAEGYSVSREKKESFPLTVTSAQKNPTAFYLCASSVVTGNIQYFGAGTRLSVL.

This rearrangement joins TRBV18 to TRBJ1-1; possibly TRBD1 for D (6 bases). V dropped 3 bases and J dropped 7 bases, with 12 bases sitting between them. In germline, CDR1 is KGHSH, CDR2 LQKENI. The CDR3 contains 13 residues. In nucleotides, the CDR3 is TGTGCCAGCTCACCGAGGACAGAACTTGAAGCTTTCTTT. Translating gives CASSPRTELEAFF.

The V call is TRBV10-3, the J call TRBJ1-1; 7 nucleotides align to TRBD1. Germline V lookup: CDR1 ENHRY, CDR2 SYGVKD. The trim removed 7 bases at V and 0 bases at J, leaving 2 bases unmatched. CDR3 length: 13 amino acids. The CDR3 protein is CAITQGMNTEAFF. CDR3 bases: TGTGCCATCACACAGGGGATGAACACTGAAGCTTTCTTT.

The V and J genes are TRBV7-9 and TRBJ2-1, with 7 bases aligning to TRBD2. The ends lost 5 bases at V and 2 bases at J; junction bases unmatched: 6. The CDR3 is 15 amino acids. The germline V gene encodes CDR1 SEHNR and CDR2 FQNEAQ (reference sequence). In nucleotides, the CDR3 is TGTGCCAGCAGCCCCGCTAGCGGCGCCTACAATGAGCAGTTCTTC. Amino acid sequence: CASSPASGAYNEQFF.

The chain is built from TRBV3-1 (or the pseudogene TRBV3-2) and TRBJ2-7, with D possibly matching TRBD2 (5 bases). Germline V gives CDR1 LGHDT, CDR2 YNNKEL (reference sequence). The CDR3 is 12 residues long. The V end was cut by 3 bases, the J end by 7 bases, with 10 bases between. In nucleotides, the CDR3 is TGTGCCAGCAGCCACCCCCCGGGGGAGCAGTACTTC. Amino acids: CASSHPPGEQYF.

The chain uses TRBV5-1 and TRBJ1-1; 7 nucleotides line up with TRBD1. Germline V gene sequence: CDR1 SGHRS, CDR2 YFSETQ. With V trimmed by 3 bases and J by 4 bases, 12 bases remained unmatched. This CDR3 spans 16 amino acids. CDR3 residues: CASSSPSTGWATEAFF. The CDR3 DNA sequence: TGCGCCAGCAGCTCCCCCTCGACAGGGTGGGCCACTGAAGCTTTCTTT.

The CDR3 region is CASSDSGLYFKNIQYF. As DNA, the CDR3 is TGTGCCAGCAGTGACTCAGGGCTGTACTTCAAAAACATTCAGTACTTC. V is TRBV2 and J is TRBJ2-4; maybe TRBD1 (5 bases). The germline V and J ends were trimmed by 3 bases and 3 bases, with 15 bases remaining between them. The CDR3 is made up of 16 amino acids. Germline CDR1 SNHLY, CDR2 FYNNEI.

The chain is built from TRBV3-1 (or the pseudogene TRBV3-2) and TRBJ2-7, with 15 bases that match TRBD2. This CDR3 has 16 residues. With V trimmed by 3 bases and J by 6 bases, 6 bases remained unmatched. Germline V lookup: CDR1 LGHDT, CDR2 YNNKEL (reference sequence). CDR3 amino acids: CASSQGLAGGLFEQYF. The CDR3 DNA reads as TGTGCCAGCAGCCAGGGACTAGCGGGGGGTCTTTTCGAGCAGTACTTC.

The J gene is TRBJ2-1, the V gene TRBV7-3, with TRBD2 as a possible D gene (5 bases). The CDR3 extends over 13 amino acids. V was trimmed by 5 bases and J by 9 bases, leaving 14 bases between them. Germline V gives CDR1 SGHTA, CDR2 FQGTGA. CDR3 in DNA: TGTGCCAGCAGCCCCGCACGGGAAGGTGAGCAGTTCTTC. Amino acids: CASSPAREGEQFF. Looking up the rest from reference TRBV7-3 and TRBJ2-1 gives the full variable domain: GAGVSQTPSNKVTEKGKYVELRCDPISGHTALYWYRQSLGQGPEFLIYFQGTGAADDSGLPNDRFFAVRPEGSVSTLKIQRTERGDSAVYLCASSPAREGEQFFGPGTRLTVL.

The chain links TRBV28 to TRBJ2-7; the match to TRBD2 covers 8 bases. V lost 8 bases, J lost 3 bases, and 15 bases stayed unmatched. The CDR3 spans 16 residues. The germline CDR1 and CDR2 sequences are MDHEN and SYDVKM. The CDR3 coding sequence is TGTGCCAGCGCTAATGGTGGGGCGGGAGGTCACTACGAGCAGTACTTC. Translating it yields CASANGGAGGHYEQYF.

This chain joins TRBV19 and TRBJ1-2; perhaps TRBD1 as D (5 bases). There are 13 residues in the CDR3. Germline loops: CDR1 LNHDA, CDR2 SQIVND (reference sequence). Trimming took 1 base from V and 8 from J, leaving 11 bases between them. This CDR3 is CASSIGQGRGYTF. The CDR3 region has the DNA TGTGCCAGTAGTATAGGCCAGGGAAGGGGCTACACCTTC.

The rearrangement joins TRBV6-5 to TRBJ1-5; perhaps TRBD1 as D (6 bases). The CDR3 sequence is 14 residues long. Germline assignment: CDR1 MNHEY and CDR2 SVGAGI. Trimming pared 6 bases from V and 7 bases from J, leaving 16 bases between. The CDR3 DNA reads TGTGCCAGCAGCACCCCGGGGGGCAGACAGCCCCAGCATTTT. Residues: CASSTPGGRQPQHF.

CDR3 protein: CASSQIQKTQYF. The CDR3 region has the DNA TGTGCCAGCAGCCAGATTCAGAAGACCCAGTACTTC. The chain is built from TRBV14 and TRBJ2-5, with no clear D. Germline loops: CDR1 SGHDN, CDR2 FVKESK. V was trimmed by 3 bases and J by 6 bases, leaving 8 bases between them. This CDR3 has 12 amino acids.

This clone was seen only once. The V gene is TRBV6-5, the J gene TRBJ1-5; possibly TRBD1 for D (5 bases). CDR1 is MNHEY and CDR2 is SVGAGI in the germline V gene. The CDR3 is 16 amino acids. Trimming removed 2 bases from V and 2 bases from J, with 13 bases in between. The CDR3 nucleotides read TGTGCCAGCAGTTACGGATCAGGGAACGGCAATCAGCCCCAGCATTTT. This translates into CASSYGSGNGNQPQHF.

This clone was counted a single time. The CDR3 region has the DNA TGTGCCAGCAGCAGGGGACTAGCGGGCGGATCCTACGAGCAGTACTTC. It encodes CASSRGLAGGSYEQYF. The gene calls are TRBV21-1 and TRBJ2-7; the DNA was not compared with TRBD2, the D call given in the table. TRBV21-1 is a known pseudogene. This CDR3 has 16 amino acids.

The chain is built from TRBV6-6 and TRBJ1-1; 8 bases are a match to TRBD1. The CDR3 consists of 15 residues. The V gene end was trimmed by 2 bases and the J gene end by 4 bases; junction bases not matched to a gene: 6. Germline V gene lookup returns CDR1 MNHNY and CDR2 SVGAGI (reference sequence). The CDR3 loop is CASSYKDRGGTEAFF. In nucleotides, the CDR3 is TGTGCCAGCAGTTACAAAGACAGGGGAGGCACTGAAGCTTTCTTT.

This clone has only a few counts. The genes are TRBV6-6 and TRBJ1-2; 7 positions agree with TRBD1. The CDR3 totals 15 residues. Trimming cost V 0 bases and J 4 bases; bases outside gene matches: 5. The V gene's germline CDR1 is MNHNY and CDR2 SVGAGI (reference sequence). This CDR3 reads CASSYSGGTVYGYTF. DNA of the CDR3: TGTGCCAGCAGTTACTCAGGAGGGACAGTCTATGGCTACACCTTC.